Each of the 12 T cell receptor beta chains below was sequenced from the same sample in a study of shared clonotypes between healthy human individuals. TCRdb's copy holds only in-frame clones and misses some; the assay was immunoSEQ multiplex PCR. The table has 2 million to 2.5 million clones, approximately 95% seen once; the top ten hold about 0.13%. The sample comprised naive CD4+ T cells sorted from blood. Specified subset: CD45RA+ positively selected. The receptors come from a man between 18 and 29 years old in good health.

About this clone: This sample also contains other DNA sequences that code for the same CDR3. V usage is TRBV9 and J usage is TRBJ2-3; tentative D call: TRBD1 (5 bases). The CDR3 length is 14 residues. Trimming took 0 bases from V and 0 from J, leaving 5 bases between them. Germline CDR1 is SGDLS and CDR2 is YYNGEE. This CDR3 is CASSVGQSTDTQYF. In DNA, the CDR3 is TGTGCCAGCAGCGTAGGACAGAGCACAGATACGCAGTATTTT.

Only a few counts were recorded for this clone. At the DNA level, this CDR3 is encoded by other sequences in the same sample as well. This chain links TRBV30 with TRBJ1-2; D remains ambiguous. CDR3 length: 12 amino acids. CDR1 is GTSNPN, CDR2 SVGIG, per germline (reference sequence). V shed 3 bases and J shed 1 base, with 6 bases lying between them. CDR3 in DNA: TGTGCCTGGAGAGCAGATAACTATGGCTACACCTTC. As protein: CAWRADNYGYTF.

This chain uses TRBV19 with TRBJ1-5; maybe TRBD1 (6 bases). Trimming took 5 bases from V and 1 from J, leaving 9 bases between them. The CDR3 has 14 amino acids. Germline assignment: CDR1 LNHDA and CDR2 SQIVND (reference sequence). The CDR3, as DNA: TGTGCCAGTAGTGATCAGGGGAGCAATCAGCCCCAGCATTTT. This codes for CASSDQGSNQPQHF.

This sequence joins TRBV9 and TRBJ2-7, with D perhaps assigned TRBD1 or TRBD2 (6 bases each). Germline lookup yields CDR1 SGDLS and CDR2 YYNGEE. CDR3 length equals 14 residues. Trimming took 4 bases from V and 6 from J, leaving 17 bases between them. The CDR3 sequence: CASSRLSGAGEQYF. The CDR3 region has the DNA TGTGCCAGCAGCCGGTTGTCGGGGGCCGGCGAGCAGTACTTC.

As for this clone: One junction end does not reproduce the germline sequence, and a read error may be involved. The chain uses TRBV2 and TRBJ1-2; TRBD1 matches 8 bases. The CDR3 has 12 residues. Germline V lookup: CDR1 SNHLY, CDR2 FYNNEI. The CDR3: CASEWTGRMIFF. The CDR3 DNA is TGTGCCAGCGAATGGACAGGGAGGATGATCTTCTTC.

The chain has TRBV12-5 and TRBJ1-3; possible D gene TRBD1, 5 bases. Trimming removed 7 bases at V and 2 bases at J, with 12 bases between. The CDR3 totals 14 residues. In germline, CDR1 is LGHNT, CDR2 FRNRAP. The CDR3 nucleotides are TGTGCTAGTGCCCCGGGGCACACTGGAAACACCATATATTTT. Amino acid sequence: CASAPGHTGNTIYF.

This chain joins TRBV30 and TRBJ2-1; D may be TRBD2 (5 bases). V lost 1 base and J 0 bases, leaving 13 bases between the germline ends. Germline lookup yields CDR1 GTSNPN and CDR2 SVGIG (reference sequence). The length of the CDR3 is 16 residues. The DNA of the CDR3 is TGTGCCTGGAGTGCCCGGACTTCCACCTCCTACAATGAGCAGTTCTTC. This codes for CAWSARTSTSYNEQFF.

The chain couples TRBV5-1 to TRBJ2-7; 12 bases map to TRBD2. The CDR3 consists of 17 residues. Looked up from germline, CDR1 is SGHRS and CDR2 is YFSETQ. V lost 1 base to trimming and J lost 5 bases; unmatched junction nucleotides: 10. The CDR3: CASSLFPSGGARNEQYF. The DNA of the CDR3 is TGCGCCAGCAGCTTGTTTCCTAGCGGGGGGGCGAGGAACGAGCAGTACTTC.

This chain connects TRBV5-1 to TRBJ2-7; TRBD1 aligns across 7 bases. The CDR3 runs 14 residues. Germline V lookup: CDR1 SGHRS, CDR2 YFSETQ. V trimming: 4 bases; J trimming: 5 bases; junction bases outside the gene matches: 9. In DNA form, the CDR3 reads TGCGCCAGCAGCAACGGACAGGCAATCCACGAGCAGTACTTC. Amino acids: CASSNGQAIHEQYF.

As for this clone: This sample also contains other DNA sequences that code for the same CDR3. J is TRBJ1-4 and V is TRBV7-2; D not resolved. Trimming took off 5 bases at V and 5 bases at J, with 9 bases between the two ends. The CDR3 length is 13 residues. Per germline, CDR1 SGHTA and CDR2 FQGNSA. CDR3 coding DNA: TGTGCCAGCAGCCCCGGTGGGAATGAAAAACTGTTTTTT. The encoded protein is CASSPGGNEKLFF.

The genes are TRBV6-5 and TRBJ2-7, with D possibly matching TRBD1 (6 bases). Per the germline V gene, CDR1 is MNHEY and CDR2 is SVGAGI. The germline V and J ends were trimmed by 7 bases and 7 bases, with 17 bases remaining between them. The CDR3 totals 13 residues. The CDR3: CASIKQGSGEQYF. The CDR3 DNA reads TGTGCCAGCATAAAGCAGGGGTCGGGGGAGCAGTACTTC.

The V gene is TRBV18, the J gene TRBJ2-5; no clear D. The CDR3 extends over 13 amino acids. Per germline, CDR1 KGHSH and CDR2 LQKENI. V dropped 4 bases and J dropped 2 bases, with 8 bases sitting between them. The CDR3 DNA reads TGTGCCAGCTCACGGTTCAGGCAAGAGACCCAGTACTTC. It encodes CASSRFRQETQYF.